These T cell receptor beta chains were read from a single sample in a study of graft-versus-host responses after intestinal transplantation. Only in-frame clones appear in the TCRdb table, and some are missing; sequencing was by immunoSEQ multiplex PCR. The repertoire holds 60,000 to 80,000 clones, less than 95% seen once, with roughly 1.3% in the top ten. These receptors lack a known antigen. The specimen comprised unstimulated CD8+ T cells sorted from spleen or lymph node cells, sampled before intestinal transplant. The source is a human donor who received an intestinal transplant. Each CDR3 is given with its conserved first and last residue. The order of the fields is V gene, D gene, J gene, clone size, CDR3 protein, CDR3 DNA. D genes are given only for firm matches. Clone size is shown for a subset of rows, as once, few, many or a class of expanded clone.

v_gene: TRBV5-6; d_gene: NA; j_gene: TRBJ1-2; abundance: NA; CDR3aa: CASSWGGGLQDGYTF; CDR3nt: TGTGCCAGCAGCTGGGGGGGTGGGCTGCAGGACGGCTACACCTTC
v_gene: TRBV2; d_gene: NA; j_gene: TRBJ1-1; abundance: once; CDR3aa: CASSGNPGTEAFF; CDR3nt: TGTGCCAGCAGTGGGAACCCGGGGACTGAAGCTTTCTTT
v_gene: TRBV18; d_gene: NA; j_gene: TRBJ2-7; abundance: once; CDR3aa: CASSRDGTSYEQYF; CDR3nt: TGTGCCAGCTCGCGGGATGGAACCTCTTACGAGCAGTACTTC
v_gene: TRBV29-1; d_gene: NA; j_gene: TRBJ1-1; abundance: NA; CDR3aa: CSVVVGPAAFF; CDR3nt: TGCAGCGTCGTTGTGGGGCCGGCGGCTTTCTTT
v_gene: TRBV19; d_gene: NA; j_gene: TRBJ2-7; abundance: NA; CDR3aa: CASSIWDGGSYEQYF; CDR3nt: TGTGCCAGTAGTATATGGGATGGCGGGTCCTACGAGCAGTACTTC
v_gene: TRBV5-1; d_gene: NA; j_gene: TRBJ1-1; abundance: once; CDR3aa: CASSLAAGETRNTEAFF; CDR3nt: TGCGCCAGCAGCTTGGCGGCAGGGGAGACTCGGAACACTGAAGCTTTCTTT
v_gene: TRBV7-6; d_gene: TRBD2; j_gene: TRBJ2-2; abundance: NA; CDR3aa: CASSPSGGALYTGELFF; CDR3nt: TGTGCCAGCAGCCCTAGCGGGGGGGCCCTTTACACCGGGGAGCTGTTTTTT
v_gene: TRBV4-1; d_gene: NA; j_gene: TRBJ1-4; abundance: NA; CDR3aa: CASSQGTGDEKLFF; CDR3nt: TGCGCCAGCAGCCAAGGGACCGGGGATGAAAAACTGTTTTTT
v_gene: TRBV10-3; d_gene: TRBD1; j_gene: TRBJ1-1; abundance: NA; CDR3aa: CAISDPGAGGATEAFF; CDR3nt: TGTGCCATCAGTGACCCCGGGGCAGGGGGCGCGACTGAAGCTTTCTTT
v_gene: TRBV27; d_gene: TRBD1; j_gene: TRBJ1-1; abundance: NA; CDR3aa: CASSNRDRGLNTEAFF; CDR3nt: TGTGCCAGCAGTAACCGGGACAGGGGCTTGAACACTGAAGCTTTCTTT
v_gene: TRBV10-3; d_gene: NA; j_gene: TRBJ2-7; abundance: NA; CDR3aa: CAISEPPSSYEQYF; CDR3nt: TGTGCCATCAGTGAGCCTCCGAGCTCCTACGAGCAGTACTTC
v_gene: TRBV9; d_gene: NA; j_gene: TRBJ1-1; abundance: NA; CDR3aa: CASSGRGAGTEAFF; CDR3nt: TGTGCCAGCAGCGGGCGGGGAGCGGGCACTGAAGCTTTCTTT
v_gene: TRBV6-5; d_gene: NA; j_gene: TRBJ2-7; abundance: few; CDR3aa: CASSWGGRAYEQYF; CDR3nt: TGTGCCAGCAGTTGGGGGGGCAGGGCCTACGAGCAGTACTTC
v_gene: TRBV5-4; d_gene: TRBD1; j_gene: TRBJ2-7; abundance: NA; CDR3aa: CASTEQGADYEQYF; CDR3nt: TGTGCCAGCACCGAACAGGGGGCAGACTACGAGCAGTACTTC
v_gene: TRBV10-2; d_gene: NA; j_gene: TRBJ1-1; abundance: NA; CDR3aa: CASSHPGGDGAFF; CDR3nt: TGCGCCAGCAGCCACCCCGGGGGTGATGGAGCTTTCTTT
v_gene: TRBV7-9; d_gene: NA; j_gene: TRBJ2-7; abundance: NA; CDR3aa: CASSLEGAYEQYF; CDR3nt: TGTGCCAGCAGCTTAGAGGGGGCCTACGAGCAGTACTTC
v_gene: TRBV9; d_gene: NA; j_gene: TRBJ2-1; abundance: NA; CDR3aa: CASSGTRSEQFF; CDR3nt: TGTGCCAGCAGCGGAACTAGGTCTGAGCAGTTCTTC
v_gene: TRBV5-6; d_gene: TRBD1; j_gene: TRBJ2-7; abundance: NA; CDR3aa: CASSPGGADQYF; CDR3nt: TGTGCCAGCAGCCCAGGGGGCGCGGATCAGTACTTC
v_gene: TRBV11-2; d_gene: NA; j_gene: TRBJ2-3; abundance: NA; CDR3aa: CASSPGRRDTQYF; CDR3nt: TGTGCCAGCAGCCCGGGGAGGAGGGATACGCAGTATTTT
v_gene: TRBV6-5; d_gene: NA; j_gene: TRBJ1-1; abundance: NA; CDR3aa: CASSRGGEMNTEAFF; CDR3nt: TGTGCCAGCAGCCGCGGGGGGGAGATGAACACTGAAGCTTTCTTT
v_gene: TRBV7-9; d_gene: NA; j_gene: TRBJ1-1; abundance: NA; CDR3aa: CASTQDPVEAFF; CDR3nt: TGTGCCAGCACCCAGGATCCCGTTGAAGCTTTCTTT
v_gene: TRBV29-1; d_gene: NA; j_gene: TRBJ2-7; abundance: NA; CDR3aa: CSVTRTDHYEQYF; CDR3nt: TGCAGCGTTACCCGGACAGATCATTACGAGCAGTACTTC
v_gene: TRBV19; d_gene: NA; j_gene: TRBJ2-7; abundance: NA; CDR3aa: CASGSGEQYF; CDR3nt: TGTGCCAGTGGCTCGGGGGAGCAGTACTTC
v_gene: TRBV21-1; d_gene: NA; j_gene: TRBJ1-6; abundance: NA; CDR3aa: CASSKEQGDSPLHF; CDR3nt: TGTGCCAGCAGCAAAGAACAGGGGGATTCACCCCTCCACTTT
v_gene: TRBV11-2; d_gene: NA; j_gene: TRBJ1-4; abundance: NA; CDR3aa: CASSFGLGAGEKLFF; CDR3nt: TGTGCCAGCAGCTTTGGTTTGGGGGCGGGTGAAAAACTGTTTTTT
v_gene: TRBV13; d_gene: TRBD2; j_gene: TRBJ2-7; abundance: NA; CDR3aa: CASSPRLANVVYEQYF; CDR3nt: TGTGCCAGCAGCCCCAGACTAGCAAATGTTGTCTACGAGCAGTACTTC
v_gene: TRBV13; d_gene: TRBD2; j_gene: TRBJ2-3; abundance: NA; CDR3aa: CASSYPSGGRSTDTQYF; CDR3nt: TGTGCCAGCAGCTACCCTAGCGGGGGCCGGAGCACAGATACGCAGTATTTT
v_gene: TRBV7-9; d_gene: NA; j_gene: TRBJ1-6; abundance: few; CDR3aa: CASSPVTGKNSPLHF; CDR3nt: TGTGCCAGCAGCCCCGTGACAGGAAAGAATTCACCCCTCCACTTT
v_gene: TRBV9; d_gene: TRBD2; j_gene: TRBJ2-1; abundance: NA; CDR3aa: CASSPPGGRGEQFF; CDR3nt: TGTGCCAGCAGCCCCCCGGGGGGGCGAGGTGAGCAGTTCTTC
v_gene: TRBV27; d_gene: NA; j_gene: TRBJ2-3; abundance: NA; CDR3aa: CASSFSYPDTQYF; CDR3nt: TGTGCCAGCAGTTTCAGTTACCCAGATACGCAGTATTTT
v_gene: TRBV7-2; d_gene: NA; j_gene: TRBJ2-7; abundance: NA; CDR3aa: CASSSPSYEQYF; CDR3nt: TGTGCCAGCAGCTCCCCCTCCTACGAGCAGTACTTC
v_gene: TRBV14; d_gene: NA; j_gene: TRBJ1-6; abundance: NA; CDR3aa: CASSQQGRSPLHF; CDR3nt: TGTGCCAGCAGCCAGCAGGGAAGATCACCCCTCCACTTT
v_gene: TRBV29-1; d_gene: NA; j_gene: TRBJ2-5; abundance: NA; CDR3aa: CSVEEAGVGEETQYF; CDR3nt: TGCAGCGTGGAAGAGGCAGGGGTAGGGGAAGAGACCCAGTACTTC
v_gene: TRBV27; d_gene: NA; j_gene: TRBJ1-2; abundance: NA; CDR3aa: CASSVNRDTYGYTF; CDR3nt: TGTGCCAGCAGTGTTAACCGGGACACCTATGGCTACACCTTC
v_gene: TRBV2; d_gene: NA; j_gene: TRBJ1-6; abundance: few; CDR3aa: CASQTDSPGWNSPLHF; CDR3nt: TGTGCCAGCCAAACGGACTCACCGGGGTGGAATTCACCCCTCCACTTT
v_gene: TRBV6-5; d_gene: TRBD1; j_gene: TRBJ1-1; abundance: NA; CDR3aa: CASRTGQAPEAFF; CDR3nt: TGTGCCAGCCGAACAGGACAGGCCCCTGAAGCTTTCTTT
v_gene: TRBV9; d_gene: NA; j_gene: TRBJ1-2; abundance: NA; CDR3aa: CASSGRAYGYTF; CDR3nt: TGTGCCAGCAGCGGCAGGGCCTATGGCTACACCTTC
v_gene: TRBV10-2; d_gene: NA; j_gene: TRBJ2-7; abundance: NA; CDR3aa: CASRPTATYEQYF; CDR3nt: TGCGCCAGCAGGCCGACAGCAACCTACGAGCAGTACTTC
v_gene: TRBV7-9; d_gene: TRBD1; j_gene: TRBJ2-2; abundance: NA; CDR3aa: CASRAFRGQPGELFF; CDR3nt: TGTGCCAGTCGCGCATTTAGGGGGCAGCCCGGGGAGCTGTTTTTT
v_gene: TRBV7-6; d_gene: TRBD1; j_gene: TRBJ1-6; abundance: NA; CDR3aa: CASSSDRANSPLHF; CDR3nt: TGTGCCAGCAGCTCGGACAGGGCGAATTCACCCCTCCACTTT
v_gene: TRBV19; d_gene: NA; j_gene: TRBJ1-3; abundance: NA; CDR3aa: CASSMGTISGNTIYF; CDR3nt: TGTGCCAGTAGTATGGGGACAATATCTGGAAACACCATATATTTT
v_gene: TRBV29-1; d_gene: NA; j_gene: TRBJ1-2; abundance: once; CDR3aa: CSGQGIDGYTF; CDR3nt: TGCAGCGGTCAGGGTATAGATGGCTACACCTTC
v_gene: TRBV5-4; d_gene: NA; j_gene: TRBJ1-1; abundance: NA; CDR3aa: CASRGGVNTEAFF; CDR3nt: TGTGCCAGCAGGGGGGGGGTGAACACTGAAGCTTTCTTT
v_gene: TRBV9; d_gene: NA; j_gene: TRBJ2-7; abundance: NA; CDR3aa: CASSVGGEPYEQYF; CDR3nt: TGTGCCAGCAGCGTAGGGGGGGAACCCTACGAGCAGTACTTC
v_gene: TRBV6-6; d_gene: TRBD1; j_gene: TRBJ2-1; abundance: NA; CDR3aa: CASASGGSYNEQFF; CDR3nt: TGTGCCAGCGCCTCAGGGGGTTCCTACAATGAGCAGTTCTTC
v_gene: TRBV7-9; d_gene: NA; j_gene: TRBJ2-7; abundance: NA; CDR3aa: CASSLPSRQYEQYF; CDR3nt: TGTGCCAGCAGCTTACCCTCGAGGCAGTACGAGCAGTACTTC
v_gene: TRBV27; d_gene: NA; j_gene: TRBJ1-1; abundance: NA; CDR3aa: CASSPRGAEAFF; CDR3nt: TGTGCCAGCAGTCCCCGGGGGGCTGAAGCTTTCTTT
v_gene: TRBV4-1; d_gene: NA; j_gene: TRBJ2-7; abundance: once; CDR3aa: CASSQVGLSYEQYF; CDR3nt: TGCGCCAGCAGCCAAGTAGGACTTTCCTACGAGCAGTACTTC
v_gene: TRBV5-1; d_gene: TRBD2; j_gene: TRBJ2-1; abundance: NA; CDR3aa: CASSRRGGPYNEQFF; CDR3nt: TGCGCCAGCAGCAGGCGGGGGGGCCCCTACAATGAGCAGTTCTTC
v_gene: TRBV2; d_gene: NA; j_gene: TRBJ1-2; abundance: NA; CDR3aa: CASSEGRDGNYGYTF; CDR3nt: TGTGCCAGCAGTGAAGGGAGGGACGGGAACTATGGCTACACCTTC
v_gene: TRBV9; d_gene: NA; j_gene: TRBJ2-1; abundance: NA; CDR3aa: CASGGSAHNEQFF; CDR3nt: TGTGCCAGCGGCGGTAGCGCCCACAATGAGCAGTTCTTC
v_gene: TRBV13; d_gene: TRBD1; j_gene: TRBJ1-4; abundance: NA; CDR3aa: CASSFTGQALGEKLFF; CDR3nt: TGTGCCAGCAGCTTCACTGGACAGGCCCTGGGGGAAAAACTGTTTTTT
v_gene: TRBV4-1; d_gene: NA; j_gene: TRBJ1-1; abundance: NA; CDR3aa: CASSQDLGHLNRAFF; CDR3nt: TGCGCCAGCAGCCAAGATTTGGGCCATTTGAACCGGGCTTTCTTT
v_gene: TRBV28; d_gene: NA; j_gene: TRBJ1-3; abundance: NA; CDR3aa: CASSSGWVFGNTIYF; CDR3nt: TGTGCCAGCAGTTCCGGGTGGGTCTTTGGAAACACCATATATTTT
v_gene: TRBV6-5; d_gene: NA; j_gene: TRBJ1-1; abundance: few; CDR3aa: CASSFAGNTEAFF; CDR3nt: TGTGCCAGCAGTTTCGCAGGCAACACTGAAGCTTTCTTT
v_gene: TRBV27; d_gene: NA; j_gene: TRBJ2-7; abundance: NA; CDR3aa: CASSLSPPDGGRYEQYF; CDR3nt: TGTGCCAGCAGTTTATCTCCCCCGGACGGAGGCCGCTACGAGCAGTACTTC
v_gene: TRBV7-8; d_gene: NA; j_gene: TRBJ1-1; abundance: NA; CDR3aa: CASSLGGYGGNTEAFF; CDR3nt: TGTGCCAGCAGCTTAGGAGGGTACGGCGGGAACACTGAAGCTTTCTTT